This T cell receptor (beta chain) was found in a study of CD8 T cells in Susac syndrome. RNA in amounts of roughly 0.5 to 1 ug was reverse transcribed with random hexamers. TCRdb reprocessed the immunoSEQ multiplex PCR reads with MiXCR, giving one entry per CDR3 protein. Of around 170,000 distinct CDR3 sequences in the sample, 85% to 95% were seen once. The germline V and J ends were trimmed by 3 bases and 5 bases, with 21 bases remaining between them. The germline V gene encodes CDR1 SNHLY and CDR2 FYNNEI. CDR3 size: 17 residues. Sequencing was done on a sample of CD8+ T cells from PBMCs. J is TRBJ2-3 and V is TRBV2; perhaps D is TRBD1 or TRBD2 (7 bases each). This receptor was taken from a human donor with multiple sclerosis. In nucleotides, the CDR3 is TGTGCCAGCAGTGATCTTTACTACAGGGGCGGGGGAGATACGCAGTATTTT. Its translation: CASSDLYYRGGGDTQYF.